This TCR beta chain was identified during a study of long-term antiretroviral therapy in people with HIV. The V gene's germline CDR1 is SGHAT and CDR2 FQNNGV. The CDR3 has 16 residues. V gave up 0 bases and J gave up 6 bases; unmatched junction bases: 8. They ran version v3.0 of the immunoSEQ assay at survey level. Only in-frame clones appear in the TCRdb table, and some are missing; sequencing was by immunoSEQ multiplex PCR. The sample has 15,000 to 20,000 clones; around 90% are singletons. Everyone in the study who had HIV was treated in the United States. Prior to DNA extraction, the samples held about 0.95-10 million cryopreserved PBMC.

The clonotype was recovered from a man aged 50 or older with HIV. V gene TRBV11-2 combines with J gene TRBJ2-3; TRBD2 matches 8 bases. This material consisted of unsorted PBMCs, taken 6.9 years after starting antiretroviral therapy. The CDR3 loop is CASSLDLVTSVDTQYF. The CDR3 nucleotides are TGTGCCAGCAGCTTAGATCTTGTGACTAGCGTTGATACGCAGTATTTT.